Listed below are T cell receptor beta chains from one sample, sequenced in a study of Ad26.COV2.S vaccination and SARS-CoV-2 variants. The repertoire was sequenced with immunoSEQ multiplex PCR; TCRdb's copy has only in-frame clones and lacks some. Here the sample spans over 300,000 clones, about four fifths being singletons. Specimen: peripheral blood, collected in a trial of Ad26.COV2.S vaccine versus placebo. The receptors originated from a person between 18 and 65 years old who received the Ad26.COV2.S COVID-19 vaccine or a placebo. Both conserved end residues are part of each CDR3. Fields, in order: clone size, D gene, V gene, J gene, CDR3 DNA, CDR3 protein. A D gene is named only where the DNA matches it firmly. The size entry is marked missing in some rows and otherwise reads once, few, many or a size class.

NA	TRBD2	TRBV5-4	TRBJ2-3	TGTGCCAGCAGCTTGGTAGCTAGCGGCCTCACAGATACGCAGTATTTT	CASSLVASGLTDTQYF
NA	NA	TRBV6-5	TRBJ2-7	TGTGCCAGCAGTTACGACAGTTCCTACGAGCAGTACTTC	CASSYDSSYEQYF
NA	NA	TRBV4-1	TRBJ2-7	TGCGCCAGCAGCCAAGATTTAGTTGGAGCGTGGGGGCAGTACTTC	CASSQDLVGAWGQYF
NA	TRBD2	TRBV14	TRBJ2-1	TGTGCCAGCAGCCAGAAGACTAGCGGGAGAGATGAGCAGTTCTTC	CASSQKTSGRDEQFF
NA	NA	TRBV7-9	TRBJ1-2	TGTGCCAGCAGCCGAGTAAACTATGGCTACACCTTC	CASSRVNYGYTF
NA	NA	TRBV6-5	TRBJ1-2	TGTGCCAGCAGAGATCGGTGGGCGTACTATGGCTACACCTTC	CASRDRWAYYGYTF
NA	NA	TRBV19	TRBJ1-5	TGTGCCAGTAGTATGCGCGAGGGTGGCAATCAGCCCCAGCATTTT	CASSMREGGNQPQHF
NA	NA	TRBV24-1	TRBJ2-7	TGTGCCACCAGTGATTTTGGATACGAGCAGTACTTC	CATSDFGYEQYF
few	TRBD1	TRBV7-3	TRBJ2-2	TGTGCCAGCAGCTTATCAGGGGGCACCGGGGAGCTGTTTTTT	CASSLSGGTGELFF
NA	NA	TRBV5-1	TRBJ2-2	TGCGCCAGCAGCTTGGACACCAGGGGAGACACCGGGGAGCTGTTTTTT	CASSLDTRGDTGELFF
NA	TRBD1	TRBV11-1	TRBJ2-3	TGTGCCAGCGACCACCGACAGGGGGTAGATACGCAGTATTTT	CASDHRQGVDTQYF
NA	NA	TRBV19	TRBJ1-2	TGTGCCAGTAGCGGGGCGGGGGGACCAAACAAATGGCTTCCCGGGGCTAGCTACACCTTC	CASSGAGGPNKWLPGASYTF
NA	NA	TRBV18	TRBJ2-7	TGTGCCAGCTCACCAAAAATCGACTCCTACGAGCAGTACTTC	CASSPKIDSYEQYF
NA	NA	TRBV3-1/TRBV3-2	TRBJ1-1	TGTGCCAGCAGGCTTTCGACTCGGGGGGGGACTGAAGCTTTCTTT	CASRLSTRGGTEAFF
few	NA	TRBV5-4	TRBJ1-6	TGTGCCAGCAGCCGAACCCCCGATTCACCCCTCCACTTT	CASSRTPDSPLHF
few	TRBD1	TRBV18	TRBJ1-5	TGTGCCAGCTCATCGGGACAGGGGCGTCATCAGCCCCAGCATTTT	CASSSGQGRHQPQHF
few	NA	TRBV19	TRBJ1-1	TGTGCCAGTAGTCTTCAGGTCATGAACACTGAAGCTTTCTTT	CASSLQVMNTEAFF
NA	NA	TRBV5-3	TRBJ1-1	TGTGCCAGAAGCCTGATATACAGGGAAGACACTGAAGCTTTCTTT	CARSLIYREDTEAFF
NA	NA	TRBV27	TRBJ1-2	TGTGCCAGCAGTTCCCTGCGGCTCTATGGCTACACCTTC	CASSSLRLYGYTF
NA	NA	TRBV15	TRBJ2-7	TGTGCCACCGGAGGGTACTACGAGCAGTACTTC	CATGGYYEQYF